This is a list of T cell receptor beta chains from one sample in a study of OX40 agonist ivuxolimab in advanced cancers. Sequencing was performed with immunoSEQ multiplex PCR; in TCRdb, only in-frame clones are kept and a portion is missing. The sample has around 15,000 clones, 77% seen once; the top ten hold under 15%. Sequences were derived from CD4+ or CD8+ T cells sorted from blood, sampled in a trial of the OX40 agonist ivuxolimab. Receptor source: an adult with an advanced solid tumor such as melanoma, head and neck, liver or kidney cancer. Each CDR3 is given with its conserved first and last residue. D genes are given only for firm matches. Size values are once, few and many counts, or a class for expanded clones, and some rows have none.

>TRBV19|-|TRBD1|TRBJ1-1|16
TGTGCCAGCGAATCCGGACAGGGGGCGATGAACACTGAAGCTTTCTTT
CASESGQGAMNTEAFF
>TRBV29-1|-|-|TRBJ1-2|13
TGCAGCGTTGAAGAGGGGCAAGTTCATGGCTACACCTTC
CSVEEGQVHGYTF
>TRBV6-5|-|TRBD1|TRBJ2-2|16
TGTGCCAGCAGTTACTCGACAGGGGGCAGGTTCGGGGAGCTGTTTTTT
CASSYSTGGRFGELFF
>TRBV4-3|-|TRBD2|TRBJ2-7|13
TGCGCCAGCAGCCTACGCGGGGGGCATGAGCAGTACTTC
CASSLRGGHEQYF
>TRBV19|-|TRBD2|TRBJ2-7|14
TGTGCCAGTAGTCCCTACGGGGGGTCCTACGAGCAGTACTTC
CASSPYGGSYEQYF
>TRBV4-2|-|-|TRBJ2-2|16
TGTGCCAGCAGCCAAGATTTTACAGGGAGCACCGGGGAGCTGTTTTTT
CASSQDFTGSTGELFF
>TRBV28|large|-|TRBJ2-7|12
TGTGCCAGCAGCCTTACAATGTACGAGCAGTACTTC
CASSLTMYEQYF
>TRBV6-5|-|-|TRBJ2-1|12
TGTGCCAGCAGTTACTCAGGTTCGGGGCAGTTCTTC
CASSYSGSGQFF
>TRBV7-9|-|TRBD1|TRBJ1-2|15
TGTGCCAGCAGCGCGGACACCCAGGGGGACTATGGCTACACCTTC
CASSADTQGDYGYTF
>TRBV9|-|-|TRBJ2-1|13
TGTGCCAGCAGCCGGGACGGGTACAATGAGCAGTTCTTC
CASSRDGYNEQFF
>TRBV27|-|TRBD2|TRBJ2-7|13
TGTGCCAGCCACGGGGGGAGCCCCTACGAGCAGTACTTC
CASHGGSPYEQYF
>TRBV11-3|few|TRBD1|TRBJ1-1|18
TGTGCCAGCATCCCCGGGGACCCCGGGACAGGTATCAGCGCTGAAGCTTTCTTT
CASIPGDPGTGISAEAFF
>TRBV5-6|-|-|TRBJ2-7|14
TGTGCCAGCAGCTTGGTCGGCAGCTCCTACGAGCAGTACTTC
CASSLVGSSYEQYF
>TRBV5-5|-|-|TRBJ1-2|14
TGTGCCAGCAGCTGGTACGGGAATAACTATGGCTACACCTTC
CASSWYGNNYGYTF
>TRBV19|-|TRBD1|TRBJ1-2|16
TGTGCCAGTAGTAACGCTGACAGGGTTTGGGTCTATGGCTACACCTTC
CASSNADRVWVYGYTF
>TRBV19|-|TRBD1|TRBJ1-1|14
TGTGCCAGTAGTCTGACAGGGCGTTTCACTGAAGCTTTCTTT
CASSLTGRFTEAFF
>TRBV21-1|medium-sized|-|TRBJ2-7|13
TGTGCCAGCACCACGAGGGATTTCTACGAGCAGTACTTC
CASTTRDFYEQYF
>TRBV29-1|-|TRBD1|TRBJ2-5|16
TGCAGCGTTGAGGACCCTTTTACAGGGGCCCAAGAGACCCAGTACTTC
CSVEDPFTGAQETQYF
>TRBV4-3|-|TRBD1|TRBJ1-1|17
TGCGCCAGCAGCCAAACCTGGGACAGGGGGCTTGGGACTGAAGCTTTCTTT
CASSQTWDRGLGTEAFF
>TRBV28|-|TRBD2|TRBJ2-5|14
TGTGCCAGCAACCAGGGAGGGGAGCAAGAGACCCAGTACTTC
CASNQGGEQETQYF
>TRBV4-1|medium-sized|-|TRBJ2-6|16
TGCGCCAGCAGCCAGGGGTTTGCTTCTGGGGCCAACGTCCTGACTTTC
CASSQGFASGANVLTF
>TRBV7-9|-|-|TRBJ2-5|14
TGTGCCAGCAGCTTAGGCGTAACACAAGAGACCCAGTACTTC
CASSLGVTQETQYF
>TRBV18|-|-|TRBJ2-7|13
TGTGCCAGCTCAGTAGGGGACACCTACGAGCAGTACTTC
CASSVGDTYEQYF
>TRBV7-9|-|TRBD1|TRBJ1-5|14
TGTGCCAGCAGTTCGACAGGGGGCGGGCAGCCCCAGCATTTT
CASSSTGGGQPQHF
>TRBV7-8|few|-|TRBJ1-4|15
TGTGCCAGCAGCTTAGGACCTGCAACTAATGAAAAACTGTTTTTT
CASSLGPATNEKLFF
>TRBV29-1|-|-|TRBJ2-3|11
TGCAGCGCTACGATCACAGATACGCAGTATTTT
CSATITDTQYF
>TRBV5-8|-|-|TRBJ2-1|12
TGTGCCAGCAGCTTTCTGTGGGATGAGCAGTTCTTC
CASSFLWDEQFF
>TRBV27|-|TRBD1|TRBJ1-1|17
TGTGCCAGCAGTCCGCTTTCCGGGACAGGTGTGGGTACTGAAGCTTTCTTT
CASSPLSGTGVGTEAFF
>TRBV7-3|-|TRBD2|TRBJ2-3|18
TGTGCCAGCAGCTTAACGTTGTCGGCTAGCGGGAGCACAGATACGCAGTATTTT
CASSLTLSASGSTDTQYF
>TRBV11-3|-|-|TRBJ2-3|11
TGTGCCAGCAGCTTCGGTCTGACCAAGTATTTT
CASSFGLTKYF
>TRBV4-2|-|-|TRBJ2-1|13
TGTGCCAGCAGCCAAGAATGGGTTGGTGAGCAGTTCTTC
CASSQEWVGEQFF
>TRBV11-3|-|TRBD1|TRBJ2-7|15
TGTGCCAGCAGCTCCCTATGGACAGGGATCTGGGAGCAGTACTTC
CASSSLWTGIWEQYF
>TRBV5-6|-|-|TRBJ1-2|12
TGTGCCAGCAGCTTGGGGGGCCACGGCTACACCTTC
CASSLGGHGYTF
>TRBV9|-|TRBD2|TRBJ2-5|18
TGTGCCAGCAGCGGATGGACTAGCGGGGGGCAACCTCTAGAGACCCAGTACTTC
CASSGWTSGGQPLETQYF
>TRBV29-1|once|-|TRBJ1-2|14
TGCAGCGTTGAGGCGGAACAGACGAACTATGGCTACACCTTC
CSVEAEQTNYGYTF
>TRBV5-1|-|TRBD1|TRBJ1-2|14
TGCGCCAGCAGCTCGGACAGGTCGCAGGAGGGCTACACCTTC
CASSSDRSQEGYTF
>TRBV5-6|-|TRBD1|TRBJ1-1|17
TGTGCCAGCAGCTCACAAGGGACAGGGGACATCATGACTGAAGCTTTCTTT
CASSSQGTGDIMTEAFF
>TRBV19|-|-|TRBJ2-1|15
TGTGCCAGTAGTGGGGGCCCCCAAGGAATTTATGAGCAGTTCTTC
CASSGGPQGIYEQFF
>TRBV7-9|-|TRBD1|TRBJ2-2|17
TGTGCCAGCGACGGGGACAGGGAAAACCCGAACACCGGGGAGCTGTTTTTT
CASDGDRENPNTGELFF
>TRBV19|-|-|TRBJ2-1|14
TGTGCCAGTAGTGTAGCTCCCGTGTACAATGAGCAGTTCTTC
CASSVAPVYNEQFF
>TRBV11-2|-|TRBD2|TRBJ2-7|13
TGTGCCAGCACCCTATCTAGCGGCTACGAGCAGTACTTC
CASTLSSGYEQYF
>TRBV7-9|-|-|TRBJ2-7|14
TGTGCCAGCAGCACCCAGGGACGGGTCTACGAGCAGTACTTC
CASSTQGRVYEQYF
>TRBV7-9|-|-|TRBJ1-1|14
TGTGCCAGCAGCTTAACAGATGGTTATGCTGAAGCTTTCTTT
CASSLTDGYAEAFF
>TRBV28|-|-|TRBJ2-5|14
TGTGCCAGCAGTTTAGTCGGGTTCCAAGAGACCCAGTACTTC
CASSLVGFQETQYF
>TRBV11-3|few|-|TRBJ2-3|14
TGTGCCAGCAACCAGAGGGGCCCCACAGATACGCAGTATTTT
CASNQRGPTDTQYF
>TRBV9|-|TRBD2|TRBJ2-1|14
TGTGCCAGCCGGCCTGCGGGGGGGCCGAATGAGCAGTTCTTC
CASRPAGGPNEQFF
>TRBV6-6|-|TRBD1|TRBJ2-7|15
TGTGCCAGCAGTTACGGAGCAGGGGGCGTCTACGAGCAGTACTTC
CASSYGAGGVYEQYF
>TRBV6-1|-|-|TRBJ2-7|11
TGTGCCAGCATTCGGGGATACGAGCAGTACTTC
CASIRGYEQYF
>TRBV5-6|-|-|TRBJ1-2|12
TGTGCCAGCAGCTTGGGAGGTTCTGGCTACACCTTC
CASSLGGSGYTF
>TRBV4-2|-|-|TRBJ2-1|15
TGTGCCAGCAGTACCCAGTGGAGCTCCTACAATGAGCAGTTCTTC
CASSTQWSSYNEQFF
>TRBV5-4|-|-|TRBJ1-2|12
TGTGCCAGCAGCTTGGGGGGCTATGGCTACACCTTC
CASSLGGYGYTF
>TRBV4-3|-|TRBD2|TRBJ2-5|19
TGCGCCAGCAGCCCGCACATTGTGGCTAGCGGTCTCGCAGAAGAGACCCAGTACTTC
CASSPHIVASGLAEETQYF
>TRBV5-4|-|-|TRBJ2-5|11
TGTGCCAGCAGCCAAGGGGAGACCCAGTACTTC
CASSQGETQYF
>TRBV7-9|-|-|TRBJ2-1|13
TGTGCCAGCAGCTCCGACGGGAGCAATGAGCAGTTCTTC
CASSSDGSNEQFF
>TRBV4-2|-|-|TRBJ1-6|14
TGTGCCAGCAGCCCCTCGGACTCACTTACACCCCTCCACTTT
CASSPSDSLTPLHF
>TRBV27|-|TRBD2|TRBJ2-1|15
TGTGCCAGCAGACTAGTAGCGGGGGGATACAATGAGCAGTTCTTC
CASRLVAGGYNEQFF
>TRBV6-1|-|TRBD1|TRBJ2-7|14
TGTGCCAGCAACCACCGGGACAGGGAGTACGAGCAGTACTTC
CASNHRDREYEQYF
>TRBV5-1|few|TRBD2|TRBJ2-1|15
TGCGCCAGCAGCACCCTACAGACTAGCGGGGGCGAGCAGTTCTTC
CASSTLQTSGGEQFF
>TRBV11-3|-|-|TRBJ2-7|12
TGTGCCAGCAGCCCCAGATCCTACGAGCAGTACTTC
CASSPRSYEQYF